These T cell receptor beta chains were read from a single sample in a study of blood T cells in healthy people across ages. TCRdb independently ran MiXCR on the 5' RACE reads; one entry per CDR3 protein. The table has some 670,000 distinct CDR3 sequences, roughly half seen once. Sequenced input: blood. Receptor source: a woman older than 75 in good health. CDR3s include the opening cysteine and the closing phenylalanine or tryptophan. The order of the fields is clone size, V gene, J gene, D gene, CDR3 DNA, CDR3 protein. A D gene is named only where the DNA matches it firmly. Expanded clones get a size class; other rows say once, few or many, or leave the size out.

NA	TRBV5-1	TRBJ2-4	NA	TGCGCCAGCAGCTGGAGCAGCGCCGGTCAAAACATTCAGTACTTC	CASSWSSAGQNIQYF
NA	TRBV27	TRBJ2-5	NA	TGTGCCAGCAGACAGCAAAGGAGAGAGACCCAGTACTTC	CASRQQRRETQYF
few	TRBV28	TRBJ1-2	TRBD1	TGTGCCAGCTGTACCTTGGGACAGACCTATGGCTACACCTTC	CASCTLGQTYGYTF
many	TRBV20-1	TRBJ1-2	NA	TGCAGTGCCCAGGGAGGGGGCTACACCTTC	CSAQGGGYTF
few	TRBV29-1	TRBJ2-7	TRBD1	TGCAGCGTTGAGGGGGACAGCTCCTACGAGCAGTACTTC	CSVEGDSSYEQYF
NA	TRBV7-2	TRBJ1-2	NA	TGTGCCAGCAGCCGGGCGGCGGGGGGCCAAGGGCGAGGCTACACCTTC	CASSRAAGGQGRGYTF
many	TRBV5-1	TRBJ1-2	TRBD1	TGCGCCAGCAGCTTGGTGGGGACAGGTGGCTATGGCTACACCTTC	CASSLVGTGGYGYTF
NA	TRBV6-5	TRBJ1-1	NA	TGTGCCAGCAGTAGGACTCGGCAGAACGCTGAAGCTTTCTTT	CASSRTRQNAEAFF
many	TRBV9	TRBJ2-6	TRBD2	TGTGCCAGCAGCGTAGCTACTAGCGGGGCCTCTGGGGCCAACGTCCTGACTTTC	CASSVATSGASGANVLTF
NA	TRBV12-3/TRBV12-4	TRBJ1-1	NA	TGTGCCAGCAGCGCAACGGACAGTAACACTGAAGCTTTCTTT	CASSATDSNTEAFF
NA	TRBV2	TRBJ2-2	TRBD1	TGTGCCAGCAGTCCCCGGACAGGGGAAGGGGCCGGGGAGCTGTTTTTT	CASSPRTGEGAGELFF
many	TRBV12-3/TRBV12-4	TRBJ2-1	TRBD2	TGTGCCAGCAGCCCCCAGAGCGGGGTTAGTGAGCAGTTCTTC	CASSPQSGVSEQFF
NA	TRBV15	TRBJ2-5	NA	TGTGCCACCAGCAGAGATAGGGACTCCCGAGAGACCCAGTACTTC	CATSRDRDSRETQYF
NA	TRBV12-3/TRBV12-4	TRBJ1-6	NA	TGTGCCAGCTCTGACAGGAACAATTCACCCCTCCACTTT	CASSDRNNSPLHF
many	TRBV5-1	TRBJ2-5	TRBD2	TGCGCCAGCAGCTTCGGGCTAGCGGGAGGAGCCCAGTACTTC	CASSFGLAGGAQYF
many	TRBV30	TRBJ2-4	TRBD2	TGTGCCTGGAGTCAGGGACTAAGGGGCATTCAGTACTTC	CAWSQGLRGIQYF
NA	TRBV28	TRBJ2-5	NA	TGTGCCAGCAGCCCGCCGTCCCTTCTTCAAGAGACCCAGTACTTC	CASSPPSLLQETQYF
many	TRBV5-1	TRBJ2-1	TRBD2	TGCGCCAGCAGCTTGTTTACTAGCGGCCTCTACAATGAGCAGTTCTTC	CASSLFTSGLYNEQFF
NA	TRBV4-1	TRBJ2-3	NA	TGCGCCAGCAGCCAAGAGGGGGGATTCAGGAGCAGCACAGATACGCAGTATTTT	CASSQEGGFRSSTDTQYF
NA	TRBV7-9	TRBJ2-4	NA	TGTGCCAGCAGCTTAGTTGGCTATCCCCAGGACATTCAGTACTTC	CASSLVGYPQDIQYF
NA	TRBV12-3/TRBV12-4	TRBJ2-7	NA	TGTGCCAGCAGTTTAGGAACAGTTGGACTTGCCTTCTCCTACGAGCAGTACTTC	CASSLGTVGLAFSYEQYF
many	TRBV7-2	TRBJ2-1	TRBD2	TGTGCCAGCAGCCGAGTAGGGACTAGCGGGGGGGCGGTGTACAATGAGCAGTTCTTC	CASSRVGTSGGAVYNEQFF
once	TRBV27	TRBJ2-7	NA	TGTGCCAGCAGTTTAAGTTTTCAGGGCTCCTACGAGCAGTACTTC	CASSLSFQGSYEQYF
NA	TRBV9	TRBJ2-7	TRBD1	TGTGCCAGCATCGGGGGATACGGGACAGGAGCCTACGAGCAGTACTTC	CASIGGYGTGAYEQYF
many	TRBV11-2	TRBJ2-1	NA	TGCGCCAGCAGCTTAGTAGTGGGAAGCTCCTACAATGAGCAGTTCTTC	CASSLVVGSSYNEQFF
NA	TRBV9	TRBJ1-2	TRBD1	TGTGCCAGCAGCGTGTGGACAGGGTCTAACTATGGCTACACCTTC	CASSVWTGSNYGYTF
few	TRBV7-2	TRBJ2-3	NA	TGTGCCAGCAGCTTAGCGCCACCCTTAGGGGGTGGATACACAGATACGCAGTATTTT	CASSLAPPLGGGYTDTQYF
many	TRBV12-3/TRBV12-4	TRBJ2-5	NA	TGTGCCAGCAGATCAAGGGGGGAGACCCAGTACTTC	CASRSRGETQYF
NA	TRBV12-3/TRBV12-4	TRBJ1-4	NA	TGTGCCAGCGGTAGGGCGTCTAATGAAAAACTGTTTTTT	CASGRASNEKLFF
NA	TRBV6-6	TRBJ2-3	NA	TGTGCCAGCAGTTACACGGATATGCAGTATTTT	CASSYTDMQYF
NA	TRBV27	TRBJ1-5	TRBD1	TGTGCCAGCAGCCCAGGGACAGGGTTTAGCAATCAGCCCCAGCATTTT	CASSPGTGFSNQPQHF
many	TRBV7-9	TRBJ2-1	NA	TGTGCCAGCAGCCGGACTGCCTCCTACAATGAGCAGTTCTTC	CASSRTASYNEQFF
few	TRBV5-1	TRBJ2-2	NA	TGCGCCAGCAGCTTTGGGCAGAGCACCGGGGAGCTGTTTTTT	CASSFGQSTGELFF
NA	TRBV9	TRBJ2-3	TRBD2	TGTGCCAGCAGCGTAGGTCTAGCGGGGGCCTTGGGGGATACGCAGTATTTT	CASSVGLAGALGDTQYF
NA	TRBV29-1	TRBJ2-1	TRBD2	TGCAGCGGGGGGGGGTTCAGAGGTGAGCAGTTCTTC	CSGGGFRGEQFF
many	TRBV27	TRBJ2-7	NA	TGTGCCAGCAGTTTCCGACCAGCGGAGGGGGCCTACGAGCAGTACTTC	CASSFRPAEGAYEQYF
few	TRBV7-2	TRBJ2-1	NA	TGTGCCAGCAGCTTAGTGGGGCTAGCCGCTAATGAGCAGTTCTTC	CASSLVGLAANEQFF
once	TRBV7-2	TRBJ1-1	NA	TGTGCCAGCAGCCCCCCGGCGGGGAACACTGAAGCTTTCTTT	CASSPPAGNTEAFF
NA	TRBV2	TRBJ2-7	NA	TGTGCCAGCAGTGTCCTAGCACCCGAGGCCGAGCAGTACTTC	CASSVLAPEAEQYF